These 20 T cell receptor beta chains came from one sample sequenced in a study of blood T cells in healthy people across ages. Through a sample-barcoded 5' primer and a J-beta primer mix, a second PCR was run for 7 to 11 cycles. Using its own MiXCR run on the 5' RACE reads, TCRdb lists one record per CDR3 protein. The sample holds over 1,500,000 distinct CDR3 sequences, about two fifths seen once. Sequencing used blood. These receptor sequences come from a human donor in good health.

This clonotype was found many times. The gene calls are TRBV7-2 and TRBJ1-2; no reliable D call. Germline assignment: CDR1 SGHTA and CDR2 FQGNSA. The V end lost 2 bases, the J end lost 3 bases, and 4 bases lay between the germline ends. The CDR3 is 12 residues long. CDR3 in DNA: TGTGCCAGCAGCTTAAACGACTATGGCTACACCTTC. Protein: CASSLNDYGYTF.

The V and J genes are TRBV4-1 and TRBJ2-5; D could derive from TRBD1 or TRBD2 (6 bases each). The CDR3 extends over 15 amino acids. Per germline, CDR1 MGHRA and CDR2 YSYEKL. V was shortened by 6 bases and J by 5 bases, with 19 bases between the two germline ends. CDR3: CASSQYYREEETQYF. The CDR3 bases are TGCGCCAGCAGTCAATACTACAGGGAGGAGGAGACCCAGTACTTC.

There are a few counts of this clonotype. This chain uses TRBV7-2 with TRBJ1-2, with TRBD1 matching over 7 bases. This CDR3 comprises 15 residues. Germline-derived CDR1 and CDR2 are SGHTA and FQGNSA. The ends lost 2 bases at V and 8 bases at J; junction bases unmatched: 11. CDR3 loop: CASSLQGEDVGGYTF. CDR3 coding DNA: TGTGCCAGCAGCTTACAGGGGGAGGATGTCGGCGGCTACACCTTC.

CDR3 loop: CSAAGDLTYEQYF. The CDR3, as DNA: TGCAGTGCCGCCGGGGATCTAACCTACGAGCAGTACTTC. The rearrangement uses TRBV20-1 and TRBJ2-7, with a tentative D call TRBD2 (5 bases). V lost 6 bases and J 2 bases, leaving 14 bases between the germline ends. The germline gives CDR1 DFQATT, CDR2 SNEGSKA (reference sequence). There are 13 residues in the CDR3.

V usage is TRBV27 and J usage is TRBJ2-1; D unclear. CDR3 length equals 13 residues. V lost 0 bases and J lost 6, with 6 bases in between. Germline CDR1 and CDR2: MNHEY and SMNVEV (reference sequence). CDR3 nucleotides: TGTGCCAGCAGTTTATCGCCCATCAATGAGCAGTTCTTC. It is translated as CASSLSPINEQFF.

CDR3: CASSPNSGIPAVAYTF. The CDR3 nucleotides read TGCGCCAGCAGCCCAAACTCAGGGATCCCCGCCGTGGCCTACACCTTC. V usage is TRBV5-1 and J usage is TRBJ1-2; D may be TRBD1 (5 bases). The germline gives CDR1 SGHRS, CDR2 YFSETQ. Trimming cost V 4 bases and J 10 bases, with 26 bases left between them. There are 16 residues in the CDR3.

The chain employs TRBV4-3 and TRBJ1-4; weak D call: TRBD1 (5 bases). The CDR3 totals 15 residues. Germline V CDR1 and CDR2: LGHNA, YSLEER. Trimming removed 0 bases from V and 7 bases from J, with 12 bases in between. In DNA, the CDR3 is TGCGCCAGCAGCCAAGACGGAGGGGATGGTGAAAAACTGTTTTTT. Encoded protein: CASSQDGGDGEKLFF.

The chain combines TRBV20-1 with TRBJ2-1; 9 bases are a match to TRBD2. The CDR3 is 15 residues long. CDR1 is DFQATT, CDR2 SNEGSKA, per germline (reference sequence). Unmatched junction bases numbered 7, after V lost 7 bases and J lost 0 bases. In DNA, the CDR3 is TGCAGTGTTGCGGGGGGGGTGTCCTCCTACAATGAGCAGTTCTTC. This encodes CSVAGGVSSYNEQFF.

This clonotype was recorded once. This chain links TRBV20-1 with TRBJ1-4; unclear D gene. Germline values: CDR1 DFQATT, CDR2 SNEGSKA (reference sequence). This CDR3 has 12 residues. CDR3 sequence: CRADATNEKLFF. The CDR3 DNA reads TGCAGGGCGGACGCAACTAATGAAAAACTGTTTTTT.

This clonotype has a handful of counts. This chain joins TRBV12-3 or TRBV12-4 and TRBJ2-5; D is perhaps TRBD1 (5 bases). The J call may not be correct, given that the DNA end is closer to TRBJ2-7. The CDR3 totals 12 residues. CDR3 bases: TGTGCCAGCAGTCCAGGGTCCCGCGAGCAGTACTTC. This sequence encodes CASSPGSREQYF.

The V call is TRBV6-5, the J call TRBJ2-6; D possibly corresponds to TRBD1 (6 bases). Trimming shortened V by 2 bases and J by 0 bases, and 20 bases separated the two germline ends. The CDR3 totals 20 residues. The germline CDR1 and CDR2 sequences are MNHEY and SVGAGI. The CDR3 sequence: CASSYLLGTYMTSGANVLTF. Here the CDR3 DNA reads TGTGCCAGCAGTTACCTCCTCGGGACATATATGACCTCTGGGGCCAACGTCCTGACTTTC.

This clonotype was counted once. The rearrangement links TRBV20-1 to TRBJ2-5; TRBD1 matches at 9 bases. This CDR3 spans 16 amino acids. Germline values: CDR1 DFQATT, CDR2 SNEGSKA (reference sequence). J was trimmed by 4 bases and V by 0 bases; bases with no gene match: 9. The CDR3 region has the DNA TGCAGTGCTAGAGAGGTCCGGGACAGGGTTAGAGAGACCCAGTACTTC. Its protein product is CSAREVRDRVRETQYF.

This clonotype was seen a handful of times. The CDR3 is CASSLELVQETQYF. The DNA of the CDR3 is TGTGCCAGCAGCTTAGAACTAGTTCAGGAGACCCAGTACTTC. This chain connects TRBV7-2 to TRBJ2-5, with D perhaps TRBD2 (5 bases). V was trimmed by 1 base and J by 5 bases, leaving 11 bases between them. CDR1 is SGHTA and CDR2 is FQGNSA in the germline V gene. The CDR3 runs 14 residues.

V usage is TRBV7-3 and J usage is TRBJ2-1; no reliable D call. The CDR3 consists of 13 residues. V gave up 3 bases and J gave up 8 bases, with 11 bases separating them. The germline CDR1 and CDR2 sequences are SGHTA and FQGTGA. CDR3 DNA: TGTGCCAGCAGCTTTGGTCCCGATTATGAGCAGTTCTTC. Translated: CASSFGPDYEQFF.

The chain carries TRBV24-1 and TRBJ1-2; 7 nucleotides align to TRBD1. Per the germline V gene, CDR1 is KGHDR and CDR2 is SFDVKD. The CDR3 loop spans 14 amino acids. V shed 4 bases, J shed 6 bases, and the junction held 7 bases outside the gene matches. The CDR3: CATSDHGRGDGYTF. The CDR3 DNA reads as TGTGCCACCAGTGACCATGGCAGGGGGGATGGCTACACCTTC.

The chain joins TRBV4-2 to TRBJ2-5, with no clear D. CDR3 length: 16 amino acids. Germline V gives CDR1 LGHNA, CDR2 YNFKEQ. V was trimmed by 4 bases and J by 1 base, leaving 16 bases between them. CDR3 nucleotides: TGTGCCAGCAGCCTAAAGAGCGAGATCGGCCAAGAGACCCAGTACTTC. Its protein is CASSLKSEIGQETQYF.

This clonotype was detected many times. The chain uses TRBV24-1 and TRBJ2-1; 8 bases align to TRBD2. The length of the CDR3 is 13 residues. J was trimmed by 6 bases and V by 7 bases; bases with no gene match: 4. Germline CDR1 and CDR2: KGHDR and SFDVKD. For the CDR3, the DNA is TGTGCCACCAGCTCTGGGACTAGCAATGAGCAGTTCTTC. Amino acid sequence: CATSSGTSNEQFF.

This clonotype was picked up a small number of times. The genes are TRBV4-1 and TRBJ2-5; 7 bases map to TRBD2. V was clipped by 1 base and J by 4 bases; unmatched bases: 9. The CDR3 consists of 16 residues. Germline assignment: CDR1 MGHRA and CDR2 YSYEKL. The chain's CDR3 is CASSQAKGGSRETQYF. CDR3 bases: TGCGCCAGCAGCCAAGCTAAGGGAGGGAGTAGAGAGACCCAGTACTTC.

The chain uses TRBV4-2 and TRBJ2-7, with TRBD1 identical over 8 bases. V dropped 2 bases and J dropped 5; count of bases not matched to a gene: 2. The CDR3 spans 13 residues. Per germline, CDR1 LGHNA and CDR2 YNFKEQ. The DNA of the CDR3 is TGTGCCAGCAGCCAAATGACAGGGGACGAGCAGTACTTC. It encodes CASSQMTGDEQYF.

The rearrangement uses TRBV12-3 or TRBV12-4 and TRBJ1-1; D is unclear. This CDR3 comprises 16 residues. V was cut by 7 bases and J by 0 bases, with 18 bases left in between. CDR3 region: CASTLLAVKMNTEAFF. The DNA for the CDR3 is TGTGCCAGCACTTTGTTGGCAGTAAAGATGAACACTGAAGCTTTCTTT.